The next 20 T cell receptor beta chains were all read from a single sample in a study of cytomegalovirus exposure and HLA in healthy donors. Clones were sequenced by immunoSEQ multiplex PCR, and TCRdb holds only the in-frame ones, with some missing. Of about 130,000 clones in the sample, around nine tenths were seen once. Sequenced input: PBMCs. The receptors originated from a man aged 30 to 39 in good health and CMV-seronegative.

This clone was recorded a few times. The chain joins TRBV6-4 to TRBJ2-2; D ambiguous. Germline V CDR1 and CDR2: MRHNA, SNTAGT. Trimming removed 4 bases at V and 6 bases at J, with 12 bases between. The CDR3 covers 14 residues. CDR3: CASSVRPESGELFF. The CDR3 DNA follows: TGTGCCAGCAGTGTTCGCCCGGAGTCCGGGGAGCTGTTTTTT.

A word on this clone: The germline gene is not matched at one end of the junction; a read error may be the cause. The genes are TRBV7-2 and TRBJ2-1; tentatively, D is TRBD2 (5 bases). The CDR3 length is 13 residues. Germline V gene lookup returns CDR1 SGHTA and CDR2 FQGNSA. DNA for the CDR3: TGTGCCAGCACCTTAGGGAGAGGCAATGAGCAGTTCTTC. This translates into CASTLGRGNEQFF.

V usage is TRBV19 and J usage is TRBJ1-5, with TRBD1 matching over 10 bases. V lost 9 bases to trimming and J lost 2 bases; unmatched junction nucleotides: 1. The CDR3 loop spans 13 amino acids. CDR1 LNHDA and CDR2 SQIVND come from the germline V gene (reference sequence). The CDR3 region is CASGTGGNQPQHF. As DNA, the CDR3 is TGTGCCAGCGGGACAGGGGGCAATCAGCCCCAGCATTTT.

This clone appeared once. The CDR3 nucleotides read TGTGCCACCGAGGGGGCGAGCTTAAACACTGAAGCTTTCTTT. It encodes CATEGASLNTEAFF. The gene calls are TRBV6-6 and TRBJ1-1, with 7 nucleotides matching TRBD1. J lost 2 bases, V lost 10 bases, and 10 bases had no gene match. This CDR3 comprises 14 residues. Germline V gene sequence: CDR1 MNHNY, CDR2 SVGAGI (reference sequence).

This clone was observed once. The rearrangement links TRBV12-5 to TRBJ2-1, with 7 bases lining up with TRBD2. Germline loops: CDR1 LGHNT, CDR2 FRNRAP. Trimming removed 5 bases from V and 1 base from J; junction bases left unmatched: 5. This CDR3 spans 15 amino acids. CDR3 sequence (DNA): TGTGCTAGTGGTCGACTAGCTGGTTCCTACAATGAGCAGTTCTTC. Protein sequence: CASGRLAGSYNEQFF.

The chain couples TRBV5-6 to TRBJ1-1, with TRBD1 matching 11 bases. Germline CDR1 SGHDT, CDR2 YYEEEE. The CDR3 has 13 amino acids. V trimming: 4 bases; J trimming: 4 bases; junction bases outside the gene matches: 0. For the CDR3, the DNA is TGTGCCAGCAGCGGGACAGGGGGCACTGAAGCTTTCTTT. Protein product: CASSGTGGTEAFF.

The chain couples TRBV6-1 to TRBJ1-5; TRBD1 aligns across 7 bases. Trimming took 3 bases from V and 0 from J; bases not matched to a gene: 2. The CDR3 runs to 15 residues. Looked up from germline, CDR1 is MNHNS and CDR2 is SASEGT. CDR3 DNA sequence: TGTGCCAGCAGTGATTGGGACAGTAGCAATCAGCCCCAGCATTTT. It is translated as CASSDWDSSNQPQHF.

The chain recombines TRBV6-5 with TRBJ1-2, with D tentatively TRBD1 (5 bases). The CDR3 contains 12 residues. Germline V gene lookup returns CDR1 MNHEY and CDR2 SVGAGI. V was clipped by 6 bases and J by 8 bases, with 13 bases between them. The DNA for the CDR3 is TGTGCCAGCAGCGACAGCTATTCAGGCTACACCTTC. Translating it yields CASSDSYSGYTF.

The chain has TRBV9 and TRBJ1-4, with 8 bases fitting TRBD1. The CDR3 runs to 14 residues. Germline assignment: CDR1 SGDLS and CDR2 YYNGEE. J lost 6 bases, V lost 4 bases, and 5 bases had no gene match. CDR3 DNA sequence: TGTGCCAGCAGCCATTCGACAGGGGATGAAAAACTGTTTTTT. Translation gives CASSHSTGDEKLFF.

The table lists this clone with a few counts. The rearrangement uses TRBV7-9 and TRBJ2-7; possible D gene TRBD1, 5 bases. The ends were cut back, 1 base at V and 3 bases at J, with 7 bases in the middle. The length of the CDR3 is 13 residues. Germline CDR1 and CDR2: SEHNR and FQNEAQ (reference sequence). The CDR3 DNA is TGTGCCAGCAGCTTAGGACAGAACTACGAGCAGTACTTC. Protein sequence: CASSLGQNYEQYF.

This clone occurred once. The CDR3 loop is CASSLTEMAGELFF. The CDR3 bases are TGCGCCAGCAGCTTAACCGAGATGGCCGGGGAGCTGTTTTTT. The rearrangement links TRBV5-1 to TRBJ2-2; no clear D gene. Per germline, CDR1 SGHRS and CDR2 YFSETQ. V lost 2 bases and J lost 6, with 11 bases in between. The CDR3 consists of 14 residues.

CDR3 bases: TGTGCCAGCACCCTGGGGGGGACCCAGACGTTGCAGTACTTC. It translates to CASTLGGTQTLQYF. The rearrangement joins TRBV2 to TRBJ2-7; 7 nucleotides match TRBD2. With V trimmed by 7 bases and J by 9 bases, 15 bases remained unmatched. The CDR3 covers 14 residues. CDR1 SNHLY and CDR2 FYNNEI come from the germline V gene.

This chain joins TRBV6-1 and TRBJ2-5, with 7 bases matching TRBD1. The germline CDR1 and CDR2 sequences are MNHNS and SASEGT. The V and J ends lost 0 bases and 1 base, in that order; junction bases with no gene match: 2. The CDR3 loop spans 15 amino acids. The DNA for the CDR3 is TGTGCCAGCAGTGAAGCCACAGGGGCCCAAGAGACCCAGTACTTC. Amino acids: CASSEATGAQETQYF.

The chain carries TRBV18 and TRBJ1-5; 12 positions agree with TRBD1. In germline, CDR1 is KGHSH, CDR2 LQKENI. J was trimmed by 5 bases and V by 3 bases; bases with no gene match: 5. There are 16 residues in the CDR3. The CDR3 bases are TGTGCCAGCTCACCCCTCGGGACAGGGGGCGATCAGCCCCAGCATTTT. Amino acids: CASSPLGTGGDQPQHF. The entire variable domain, with the rest obtained from reference TRBV18 and TRBJ1-5, is as follows: NAGVMQNPRHLVRRRGQEARLRCSPMKGHSHVYWYRQLPEEGLKFMVYLQKENIIDESGMPKERFSAEFPKEGPSILRIQQVVRGDSAAYFCASSPLGTGGDQPQHFGDGTRLSIL.

This chain joins TRBV5-1 and TRBJ2-2, with a weak D call TRBD1 (5 bases). The CDR3 consists of 14 residues. The ends were cut back, 0 bases at V and 3 bases at J, with 6 bases in the middle. Germline CDR1 SGHRS, CDR2 YFSETQ. The CDR3: CASSLGQYTGELFF. The CDR3 nucleotides read TGCGCCAGCAGCTTGGGACAGTACACCGGGGAGCTGTTTTTT.

The rearrangement uses TRBV30 and TRBJ2-2; the D is unclear. V dropped 3 bases and J dropped 4 bases, with 18 bases sitting between them. The CDR3 extends over 16 amino acids. In germline, CDR1 is GTSNPN, CDR2 SVGIG (reference sequence). The CDR3 nucleotides are TGTGCCTGGAGGCTTCGGAAACTAAACTCCACCGGGGAGCTGTTTTTT. Residues: CAWRLRKLNSTGELFF.

V usage is TRBV2 and J usage is TRBJ1-1; no clear D gene. Trimming took off 4 bases at V and 4 bases at J, with 22 bases between the two ends. The CDR3 covers 17 residues. From germline, CDR1 is SNHLY and CDR2 FYNNEI. The CDR3 DNA reads as TGTGCCAGCAGTGGCCTCGGGGAGGGCGTAAGGATCACTGAAGCTTTCTTT. Amino acids: CASSGLGEGVRITEAFF.

J is TRBJ2-1 and V is TRBV9; TRBD1 aligns across 10 bases. The CDR3 has 14 amino acids. CDR1 is SGDLS and CDR2 is YYNGEE in the germline V gene. V lost 3 bases and J lost 7; bases outside the gene matches: 4. The CDR3 region is CASSGWTGGNEQFF. The CDR3 coding sequence is TGTGCCAGCAGCGGTTGGACAGGGGGTAATGAGCAGTTCTTC.

The gene calls are TRBV4-3 and TRBJ2-7; a possible D gene is TRBD2 (6 bases). Per the germline V gene, CDR1 is LGHNA and CDR2 is YSLEER. Trimming cost V 0 bases and J 2 bases, with 17 bases left between them. CDR3 length: 17 residues. CDR3 sequence reads: CASSQDLTGLTAYEQYF. The CDR3 DNA sequence: TGCGCCAGCAGCCAAGATCTGACCGGACTAACTGCCTACGAGCAGTACTTC.

The chain carries TRBV12-5 and TRBJ2-3, with D possibly TRBD2 on 6 matching bases. V lost 6 bases and J lost 4, with 17 bases in between. Germline V gives CDR1 LGHNT, CDR2 FRNRAP. There are 15 residues in the CDR3. In nucleotides, the CDR3 is TGTGCTAGTGGGAAGACTAGTCGGGCGGCAGATACGCAGTATTTT. Encoded protein: CASGKTSRAADTQYF.